Shown below are 31 T cell receptor beta chains from a single sample sequenced in a study of T cells in Graves' hyperthyroidism and ophthalmopathy. RNA transcripts served as the template for amplifying TCR beta CDR3 regions. Carried out on the TCR CDR3, a first-round RT-PCR used the HTBI primer set. TCRdb re-called the multiplex PCR reads with MiXCR, one entry per CDR3 protein. The table shows under 400,000 distinct CDR3 sequences, with less than 15% occurring only once. The sequenced material came from blood. These receptors came from a woman in her late teens or twenties with Graves' hyperthyroidism.

The J gene is TRBJ1-2, the V gene TRBV20-1; TRBD1 matches 8 bases. This CDR3 contains 17 residues. The junction had 15 bases not matched to a gene; V was cut back by 1 base and J by 5 bases. Germline V lookup: CDR1 DFQATT, CDR2 SNEGSKA (reference sequence). CDR3 nucleotide sequence: TGCAGTGCTAGAGGAGTGACCGAACAGGGGGGTGCTTATGGCTACACCTTC. This encodes CSARGVTEQGGAYGYTF.

This clonotype came up many times. The chain uses TRBV2 and TRBJ1-5; 9 bases are a match to TRBD1. The CDR3 is made up of 16 amino acids. Germline-derived CDR1 and CDR2 are SNHLY and FYNNEI. Trimming at V came to 6 bases and at J to 3 bases, leaving 9 bases not matched to a gene. CDR3 sequence: CASSRDRESLNQPQHF. The CDR3 DNA follows: TGTGCCAGCAGCCGGGACAGGGAGTCCCTCAATCAGCCCCAGCATTTT.

This clonotype was seen repeatedly, ten times or more. The chain joins TRBV7-2 to TRBJ2-4; D possibly corresponds to TRBD1 (5 bases). Trimming pared 0 bases from V and 1 base from J, leaving 13 bases between. This CDR3 spans 17 amino acids. CDR1 and CDR2 from the germline V gene are SGHTA and FQGNSA. The CDR3 coding sequence is TGTGCCAGCAGCTTAGCCCTAGGGGTTCAGGCCAAAAACATTCAGTACTTC. Amino acids: CASSLALGVQAKNIQYF.

V usage is TRBV10-3 and J usage is TRBJ2-1; D ambiguous. Germline V gives CDR1 ENHRY, CDR2 SYGVKD. The CDR3 is 13 residues long. V lost 4 bases and J lost 7, with 11 bases in between. Here the CDR3 DNA reads TGTGCCATCAGTGGATTTATTGGGAATGAGCAGTTCTTC. Translation: CAISGFIGNEQFF.

This clonotype was recorded a few times. The V gene is TRBV5-5, the J gene TRBJ2-6; TRBD2 is a possible D gene (5 bases). V lost 1 base and J lost 2, with 22 bases in between. The CDR3 runs 20 residues. CDR1 and CDR2 from the germline V gene are SGHKS and YYEKEE (reference sequence). The CDR3 DNA reads TGTGCCAGCAGCTTGACGTCGGCAGTCATTGGGAGTACTGGGGCCAACGTCCTGACTTTC. Amino acids: CASSLTSAVIGSTGANVLTF.

In this sample, this clonotype turned up many times. The chain uses TRBV13 and TRBJ2-2; 9 bases line up with TRBD2. Germline CDR1 and CDR2: PRHDT and FYEKMQ (reference sequence). After removal of 4 bases from V and 1 base from J, the junction contained 4 bases not matched to a gene. The CDR3 covers 16 residues. The CDR3 is CASSYRLAENTGELFF. In DNA, the CDR3 is TGTGCCAGCAGCTACAGACTAGCGGAGAACACCGGGGAGCTGTTTTTT.

The chain recombines TRBV6-2 or TRBV6-3 with TRBJ1-2, with TRBD1 matching 10 bases. This CDR3 has 14 residues. Trimming at V came to 6 bases and at J to 9 bases, leaving 10 bases not matched to a gene. From germline, CDR1 is MNHEY and CDR2 SVGEGT. CDR3 coding DNA: TGTGCCAGCAGAATTACCGGGACAGGGGTTCGCTACACCTTC. Translation gives CASRITGTGVRYTF.

The rearrangement links TRBV4-3 to TRBJ1-6; D remains ambiguous. The CDR3 contains 16 residues. V was cut by 0 bases and J by 8 bases, with 14 bases left in between. Germline lookup yields CDR1 LGHNA and CDR2 YSLEER. CDR3 nucleotide sequence: TGCGCCAGCAGCCAAGATCGGCAAGGGAGGCATTCACCCCTCCACTTT. Its translation: CASSQDRQGRHSPLHF.

The chain joins TRBV12-3 or TRBV12-4 to TRBJ1-5; D ambiguous. There are 13 residues in the CDR3. Trimming removed 2 bases at V and 7 bases at J, with 9 bases between. DNA for the CDR3: TGTGCCAGCAGTTTAATGGATTGGCAGCCCCAGCATTTT. It codes for CASSLMDWQPQHF.

This clonotype was seen repeatedly, ten times or more. V usage is TRBV7-8 and J usage is TRBJ2-2, with 7 bases fitting TRBD1. Germline trimming cut 1 base from V and 0 bases from J; bases unmatched to any gene: 5. Per the germline V gene, CDR1 is SGHVS and CDR2 is FQNEAQ. The CDR3 totals 17 residues. In nucleotides, the CDR3 is TGTGCCAGCAGCTTAGTCGGAACAGGGGCGAACACCGGGGAGCTGTTTTTT. Translating gives CASSLVGTGANTGELFF. Based on the CDR3 plus reference TRBV7-8 and TRBJ2-2, the full variable domain is GAGVSQSPRYKVAKRGQDVALRCDPISGHVSLFWYQQALGQGPEFLTYFQNEAQLDKSGLPSDRFFAERPEGSVSTLKIQRTQQEDSAVYLCASSLVGTGANTGELFFGEGSRLTVL.

In its sample, this clonotype was seen many times. V and J are TRBV6-5 and TRBJ1-6, with D hard to call. Germline-derived CDR1 and CDR2 are MNHEY and SVGAGI. This CDR3 is built from 14 residues. Trimming shortened V by 2 bases and J by 6 bases, and 8 bases separated the two germline ends. CDR3 nucleotides: TGTGCCAGCAGTTACACCGGACCTAATTCACCCCTCCACTTT. Its protein is CASSYTGPNSPLHF.

This clonotype was recorded many times. The chain joins TRBV7-2 to TRBJ1-1; D might be TRBD1 (6 bases). This CDR3 comprises 15 residues. The germline V gene has CDR1 SGHTA and CDR2 FQGNSA. Trimming pared 5 bases from V and 4 bases from J, leaving 17 bases between. The CDR3 region is CASSGAGGLGTEAFF. DNA for the CDR3: TGTGCCAGCAGCGGAGCGGGGGGCCTGGGCACTGAAGCTTTCTTT.

This clonotype was recorded at least ten times. V gene TRBV9 combines with J gene TRBJ1-5; 9 bases fit TRBD1. The germline gives CDR1 SGDLS, CDR2 YYNGEE. The CDR3 is 19 residues long. With 0 bases clipped from V and 2 bases from J, the junction kept 12 bases outside the gene matches. CDR3 DNA sequence: TGTGCCAGCAGCGTAGGTCCGGGACAGGGACGGGGTGGCAATCAGCCCCAGCATTTT. Protein sequence: CASSVGPGQGRGGNQPQHF.

This clonotype was recorded many times. V and J are TRBV2 and TRBJ1-4, with D possibly being TRBD1 (6 bases). The CDR3 runs 17 residues. V lost 5 bases and J 5 bases, leaving 21 bases between the germline ends. Germline values: CDR1 SNHLY, CDR2 FYNNEI. The CDR3 sequence is CASSTNPEDGTNEKLFF. CDR3 nucleotides: TGTGCCAGCAGTACAAATCCCGAGGACGGGACAAATGAAAAACTGTTTTTT.

This clonotype has a count of ten or more. The chain links TRBV19 to TRBJ1-1; 11 positions match TRBD1. CDR1 is LNHDA, CDR2 SQIVND, per germline (reference sequence). V lost 11 bases and J lost 10; bases outside the gene matches: 12. This CDR3 contains 13 residues. CDR3 residues: CASERTGGQTAFF. In DNA, the CDR3 is TGTGCCTCTGAACGGACAGGGGGCCAGACAGCTTTCTTT.

This clonotype was observed a handful of times. This chain joins TRBV5-5 and TRBJ1-3, with 8 positions matching TRBD1. This CDR3 comprises 16 residues. The V segment lost 5 bases and the J segment 0 bases; nucleotides outside the gene matches: 7. Germline values: CDR1 SGHKS, CDR2 YYEKEE (reference sequence). For the CDR3, the DNA is TGTGCCAGCAGAAAGGGACAGGCCTCCTCTGGAAACACCATATATTTT. It yields the protein CASRKGQASSGNTIYF.

This clonotype has at least ten counts. The gene calls are TRBV4-2 and TRBJ2-1; either TRBD1 or TRBD2 may fit D (5 bases each). The germline CDR1 and CDR2 sequences are LGHNA and YNFKEQ. CDR3 length: 16 residues. Trimming stripped 5 bases from V and 2 bases from J, with 16 bases between. The CDR3 bases are TGTGCCAGCAGCGCGACGTCCGGGACCACCTACAATGAGCAGTTCTTC. Its translation: CASSATSGTTYNEQFF.

In this sample, this clonotype turned up many times. The chain couples TRBV29-1 to TRBJ2-7, with D unclear. Germline V gene sequence: CDR1 SQVTM, CDR2 ANQGSEA. V lost 1 base to trimming and J lost 0 bases, with 1 base between them. The CDR3 extends over 11 amino acids. DNA of the CDR3: TGCAGCGTTGAAGCCTCCTACGAGCAGTACTTC. Translation: CSVEASYEQYF.

This clonotype was detected ten times or more. The chain joins TRBV20-1 to TRBJ1-2; TRBD1 might be the D (6 bases). Per germline, CDR1 DFQATT and CDR2 SNEGSKA (reference sequence). The V and J ends lost 2 bases and 4 bases respectively, with 17 bases between them. The CDR3 spans 15 residues. CDR3 nucleotides: TGCAGTGCTAGACCACGGGGAGGGGGAGTCTATGGCTACACCTTC. As protein: CSARPRGGGVYGYTF.

This clonotype showed up just a few times. This sequence joins TRBV5-6 and TRBJ1-2, with 7 positions matching TRBD1. The CDR3 runs to 15 residues. V trimming: 1 base; J trimming: 3 bases; junction bases outside the gene matches: 6. In germline, CDR1 is SGHDT, CDR2 YYEEEE. The DNA for the CDR3 is TGTGCCAGCAGCTTGCCGGGACAGACCCACTATGGCTACACCTTC. Its translation is CASSLPGQTHYGYTF.

Many counts were recorded for this clonotype. This rearrangement joins TRBV6-2 or TRBV6-3 to TRBJ2-1; D possibly matches TRBD1 or TRBD2 (5 bases each). CDR1 and CDR2 (germline): MNHEY, SVGEGT. The V end lost 6 bases, the J end lost 10 bases, and 13 bases lay between the germline ends. This CDR3 contains 12 residues. CDR3 nucleotides: TGTGCCAGCAGCTGGCCGTGGGGGGAGCAGTTCTTC. Residues: CASSWPWGEQFF.

V gene TRBV7-9 combines with J gene TRBJ2-7, with D perhaps being TRBD1 or TRBD2 (6 bases each). Germline loops: CDR1 SEHNR, CDR2 FQNEAQ (reference sequence). The length of the CDR3 is 13 residues. Trimming cost V 10 bases and J 6 bases, with 19 bases left between them. CDR3 in DNA: TGTGCCAACATGTTTTCAGGGGACTCCGAGCAGTACTTC. Protein sequence: CANMFSGDSEQYF.

This clonotype was counted ten times or more. The V call is TRBV18, the J call TRBJ2-3; 10 positions match TRBD2. Per germline, CDR1 KGHSH and CDR2 LQKENI. This CDR3 contains 16 residues. The J segment lost 7 bases and the V segment lost 3 bases, leaving 10 bases of the junction unmatched. CDR3 protein: CASSPNDPTSGHTQYF. In nucleotides, the CDR3 is TGTGCCAGCTCACCTAATGATCCGACTAGCGGGCATACGCAGTATTTT. Full variable domain (outside the CDR3, taken from reference TRBV18 and TRBJ2-3): NAGVMQNPRHLVRRRGQEARLRCSPMKGHSHVYWYRQLPEEGLKFMVYLQKENIIDESGMPKERFSAEFPKEGPSILRIQQVVRGDSAAYFCASSPNDPTSGHTQYFGPGTRLTVL.

The table lists this clonotype with many counts. The chain uses TRBV4-3 and TRBJ2-1; 7 bases map to TRBD2. Germline-derived CDR1 and CDR2 are LGHNA and YSLEER. After removal of 4 bases from V and 8 bases from J, the junction contained 5 bases not matched to a gene. The CDR3 length is 13 residues. CDR3 DNA: TGCGCCAGCAGCCCGGGGGGTTCGGATGAGCAGTTCTTC. Translation gives CASSPGGSDEQFF.

The V gene is TRBV19, the J gene TRBJ1-6; D unresolved. The CDR3 runs to 14 residues. V lost 3 bases, J lost 6 bases, and 9 bases lay in between. Germline CDR1 and CDR2: LNHDA and SQIVND (reference sequence). Here the CDR3 reads CASSIERPNSPLHF. CDR3 bases: TGTGCCAGTAGTATCGAGAGACCTAATTCACCCCTCCACTTT.

This chain uses TRBV20-1 with TRBJ1-2; 10 bases align to TRBD1. V trimming: 6 bases; J trimming: 6 bases; junction bases outside the gene matches: 10. CDR1 DFQATT and CDR2 SNEGSKA come from the germline V gene (reference sequence). CDR3 length: 14 amino acids. The CDR3 region is CSAGRQGASDGYTF. CDR3 coding DNA: TGCAGTGCGGGTCGACAGGGGGCTTCTGATGGCTACACCTTC.

This clonotype was observed at least ten times. V gene TRBV20-1 combines with J gene TRBJ2-7; D remains unclear. Germline V gives CDR1 DFQATT, CDR2 SNEGSKA (reference sequence). This CDR3 region has 14 residues. Trimming took off 3 bases at V and 3 bases at J, with 15 bases between the two ends. This CDR3 reads CSASPSLLNYEQYF. CDR3 nucleotides: TGCAGTGCTAGCCCCTCGTTACTTAACTACGAGCAGTACTTC.

This clonotype was picked up many times. The CDR3 region is CASSLGGDYYNEQFF. The DNA of the CDR3 is TGTGCCAGCAGCCTAGGGGGGGATTATTACAATGAGCAGTTCTTC. The gene calls are TRBV12-3 or TRBV12-4 and TRBJ2-1; maybe TRBD2 (7 bases). The V and J ends lost 6 bases and 4 bases respectively, with 16 bases between them. The length of the CDR3 is 15 residues.

Comment on this clonotype: This could be a read error, since a much larger clone is one nucleotide away. This sequence joins TRBV6-1 and TRBJ1-1, with 7 bases lining up with TRBD1. This CDR3 has 14 residues. The J segment lost 6 bases and the V segment lost 4 bases, leaving 8 bases of the junction unmatched. In germline, CDR1 is MNHNS, CDR2 SASEGT. The CDR3 loop is CASSGRDRIAEAFF. CDR3 bases: TGTGCCAGCAGTGGGAGGGACAGAATCGCTGAAGCTTTCTTT.

This clonotype was recorded many times. The genes are TRBV7-9 and TRBJ2-1; TRBD2 is a possible D gene (6 bases). The V and J ends lost 5 bases and 5 bases respectively, with 19 bases between them. The CDR3 length is 16 residues. Germline CDR1 reads SEHNR; CDR2 reads FQNEAQ (reference sequence). CDR3 in DNA: TGTGCCAGCAGCCGCCTGGGTGCCGGGAGAAACAATGAGCAGTTCTTC. Translation: CASSRLGAGRNNEQFF.

This clonotype was seen ten or more times. The chain has TRBV27 and TRBJ2-7; the match to TRBD1 covers 7 bases. The germline CDR1 and CDR2 sequences are MNHEY and SMNVEV (reference sequence). The CDR3 has 14 amino acids. V gave up 8 bases and J gave up 6 bases; unmatched junction bases: 13. The CDR3 region has the DNA TGTGCCAGCGCGAGACAGGGTTTGGTCCGCGAGCAGTACTTC. Residues: CASARQGLVREQYF.